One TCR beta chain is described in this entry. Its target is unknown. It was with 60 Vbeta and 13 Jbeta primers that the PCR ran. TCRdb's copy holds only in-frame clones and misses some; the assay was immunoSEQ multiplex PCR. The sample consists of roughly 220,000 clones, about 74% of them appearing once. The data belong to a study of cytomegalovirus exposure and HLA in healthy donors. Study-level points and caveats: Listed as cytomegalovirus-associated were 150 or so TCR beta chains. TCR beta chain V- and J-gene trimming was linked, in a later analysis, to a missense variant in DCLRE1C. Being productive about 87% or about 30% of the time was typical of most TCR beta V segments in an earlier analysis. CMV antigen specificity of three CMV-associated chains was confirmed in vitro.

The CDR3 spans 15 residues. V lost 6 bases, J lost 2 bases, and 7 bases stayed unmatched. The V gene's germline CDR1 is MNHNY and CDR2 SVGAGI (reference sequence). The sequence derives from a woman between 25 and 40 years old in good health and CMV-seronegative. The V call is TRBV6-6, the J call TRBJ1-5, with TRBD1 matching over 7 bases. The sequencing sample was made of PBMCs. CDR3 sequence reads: CASSPSDRGNQPQHF. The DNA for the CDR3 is TGTGCCAGCAGCCCCTCTGACAGGGGCAATCAGCCCCAGCATTTT.